One and the same sample provided the 9 T cell receptor beta chains below, sequenced in a study of blood T cells in healthy people across ages. With a J-beta primer mix and a sample-barcoded 5' primer, a second PCR ran roughly 6 to 12 cycles. TCRdb reprocessed the 5' RACE reads with MiXCR, giving one entry per CDR3 protein. The repertoire holds more than 600,000 distinct CDR3 sequences, around 25% seen once, with more than 8% in the top ten. These data were likewise used in another study, on T cells of mothers and their children.

Sample: blood. Receptors originate from a boy younger than 18 in good health.

The chain uses TRBV7-8 and TRBJ2-5; 8 bases agree with TRBD1. Near its end, the DNA agrees better with TRBJ2-7, so the J call may be wrong. This CDR3 has 16 residues. In germline, CDR1 is SGHVS, CDR2 FQNEAQ. The CDR3 sequence is CASSYQFGQGSYEQYF. The CDR3 coding sequence is TGTGCCAGCAGCTACCAGTTTGGACAGGGCTCCTACGAGCAGTACTTC.

This clonotype was found a few times. The chain recombines TRBV4-1 with TRBJ2-5, with D perhaps TRBD2 (5 bases). The CDR3 is 14 amino acids. Trimming stripped 1 base from V and 5 bases from J, with 11 bases between. Germline assignment: CDR1 MGHRA and CDR2 YSYEKL. CDR3 sequence reads: CASSQVVARETQYF. The CDR3 DNA is TGCGCCAGCAGCCAAGTGGTAGCGCGGGAGACCCAGTACTTC.

The V gene is TRBV6-5, the J gene TRBJ1-6, with D unresolved. This CDR3 comprises 14 residues. The germline V gene has CDR1 MNHEY and CDR2 SVGAGI. Trimming removed 6 bases at V and 14 bases at J, with 20 bases between. The CDR3 is CASRNPRSHSALHF. As DNA, the CDR3 is TGTGCCAGCAGGAACCCCCGCAGTCATTCGGCCCTCCACTTT.

The rearrangement uses TRBV29-1 and TRBJ2-4, with TRBD1 matching over 11 bases. V shed 3 bases, J shed 2 bases, and the junction held 3 bases outside the gene matches. This CDR3 region has 15 residues. The V gene's germline CDR1 is SQVTM and CDR2 ANQGSEA. The CDR3 DNA reads as TGCAGCGTTGAGGGGGACAGGGGGACCAAAAACATTCAGTACTTC. Translated: CSVEGDRGTKNIQYF.

This clonotype has only a few counts. The junction departs from the called germline gene at one end, perhaps through a read error. The chain links TRBV3-1 to TRBJ2-1; D is possibly TRBD1 (6 bases). The length of the CDR3 is 13 residues. Germline V gene lookup returns CDR1 LGHDT and CDR2 YNNKEL (reference sequence). The CDR3 reads CASSLIQGNGQFF. CDR3 nucleotides: TGTGCCAGCAGCCTAATACAGGGTAATGGGCAGTTCTTC.

This clonotype has a handful of counts. The chain couples TRBV29-1 to TRBJ2-2; D is possibly TRBD1 (6 bases). The V gene's germline CDR1 is SQVTM and CDR2 ANQGSEA. There are 17 residues in the CDR3. V gave up 4 bases and J gave up 3 bases, with 21 bases separating them. CDR3 coding DNA: TGCAGCGTTGGGGGCCCACAGGGTTGGGGCTACACCGGGGAGCTGTTTTTT. It translates to CSVGGPQGWGYTGELFF.

The gene calls are TRBV20-1 and TRBJ2-1; no definite D call. Trimming removed 8 bases at V and 4 bases at J, with 18 bases between. This CDR3 has 14 amino acids. Germline lookup yields CDR1 DFQATT and CDR2 SNEGSKA (reference sequence). CDR3 loop: CSTEHRRFYNEQFF. The CDR3, as DNA: TGCAGTACTGAGCATCGGCGGTTTTACAATGAGCAGTTCTTC.

Concerning this clonotype itself: Relative to the germline gene, one junction end is altered; a read error may explain this. The V call is TRBV20-1, the J call TRBJ2-1; TRBD2 matches at 10 bases. This CDR3 region has 17 residues. From germline, CDR1 is DFQATT and CDR2 SNEGSKA (reference sequence). CDR3 loop: CSALGLAGATAYSEQFF. The CDR3 coding sequence is TGCAGTGCCTTAGGGCTAGCGGGAGCAACCGCATACAGTGAGCAGTTCTTC.

This clonotype was seen a handful of times. The genes are TRBV29-1 and TRBJ2-1; 10 bases are a match to TRBD2. The DNA end is a closer match to TRBJ2-7, so the J assignment may be wrong. The CDR3 spans 14 residues. Germline values: CDR1 SQVTM, CDR2 ANQGSEA. The CDR3 loop reads CSVISLAGVHEQYF. The CDR3, as DNA: TGCAGCGTTATCAGTCTAGCGGGGGTACACGAGCAGTACTTC.